This passage covers 26 T cell receptor beta chains from one sample sequenced in a study of shared clonotypes between healthy human individuals. Profiling relied on immunoSEQ multiplex PCR, and the TCRdb table lists in-frame clones only, not all of them. The sample consists of roughly 2 million clones, approximately 95% of them appearing once. Sample: naive CD4+ T cells sorted from blood. This sample's subset: CD45RA+ positively selected. Receptor source: a young man in good health.

This clone was picked up one time. The chain recombines TRBV6-6 with TRBJ2-2; 7 bases are shared with TRBD1. CDR1 is MNHNY and CDR2 is SVGAGI in the germline V gene (reference sequence). The length of the CDR3 is 14 residues. V trimming: 10 bases; J trimming: 5 bases; junction bases outside the gene matches: 10. This CDR3 reads CATHLTGETGELFF. CDR3 sequence (DNA): TGTGCCACCCACTTAACAGGGGAAACCGGGGAGCTGTTTTTT.

The V call is TRBV30, the J call TRBJ1-3; D is ambiguous. The CDR3 is made up of 13 amino acids. Germline CDR1 reads GTSNPN; CDR2 reads SVGIG (reference sequence). Trimming removed 5 bases from V and 2 bases from J, with 10 bases in between. The CDR3 protein is CAWSGFTGNTIYF. For the CDR3, the DNA is TGTGCCTGGTCGGGCTTTACTGGAAACACCATATATTTT.

The V call is TRBV30, the J call TRBJ2-4; 13 bases align to TRBD2. This CDR3 has 19 amino acids. Per the germline V gene, CDR1 is GTSNPN and CDR2 is SVGIG (reference sequence). With V trimmed by 2 bases and J by 4 bases, 14 bases remained unmatched. The DNA of the CDR3 is TGTGCCTGGAGTTCGCTAAGGACTAGCGGGAGTTTAGGGAAAAACATTCAGTACTTC. Translation gives CAWSSLRTSGSLGKNIQYF.

The rearrangement joins TRBV19 to TRBJ2-7; tentative D call: TRBD1 (5 bases). The CDR3 is made up of 12 amino acids. CDR1 is LNHDA and CDR2 is SQIVND in the germline V gene (reference sequence). Trimming stripped 3 bases from V and 3 bases from J, with 6 bases between. The CDR3 DNA is TGTGCCAGTAGTATTGGACACTACGAGCAGTACTTC. Protein: CASSIGHYEQYF.

This clone has a single count. The V call is TRBV30, the J call TRBJ2-4, with D unclear. V gave up 0 bases and J gave up 3 bases, with 9 bases separating them. Per germline, CDR1 GTSNPN and CDR2 SVGIG (reference sequence). The CDR3 has 14 amino acids. The CDR3 DNA is TGTGCCTGGAGTGTGGGAATACTCAAAAACATTCAGTACTTC. Translating it yields CAWSVGILKNIQYF.

V usage is TRBV30 and J usage is TRBJ1-2; D remains ambiguous. Trimming took off 0 bases at V and 8 bases at J, with 16 bases between the two ends. The CDR3 sequence is 14 residues long. The germline CDR1 and CDR2 sequences are GTSNPN and SVGIG (reference sequence). The CDR3 nucleotides are TGTGCCTGGAGTGTCCGGGAGAAAGGTTGGGGCTACACCTTC. Protein sequence: CAWSVREKGWGYTF.

This chain connects TRBV19 to TRBJ2-7; D remains unclear. The V end lost 1 base, the J end lost 3 bases, and 7 bases lay between the germline ends. CDR1 is LNHDA and CDR2 is SQIVND in the germline V gene (reference sequence). The CDR3 contains 13 residues. The CDR3 here is CASSIASYYEQYF. The CDR3 DNA follows: TGTGCCAGTAGTATAGCCAGCTACTACGAGCAGTACTTC.

The chain carries TRBV30 and TRBJ2-5; 8 nucleotides line up with TRBD1. This CDR3 has 15 amino acids. Trimming removed 3 bases from V and 5 bases from J; junction bases left unmatched: 11. Germline CDR1 and CDR2: GTSNPN and SVGIG (reference sequence). The CDR3 loop is CAWRPPDRGWETQYF. In DNA, the CDR3 is TGTGCCTGGAGGCCTCCTGACAGGGGCTGGGAGACCCAGTACTTC.

This chain joins TRBV10-2 and TRBJ2-1; 7 bases align to TRBD2. This CDR3 has 14 amino acids. Germline V gene data show CDR1 as WSHSY and CDR2 as SAAADI. With 8 bases clipped from V and 6 bases from J, the junction kept 10 bases outside the gene matches. CDR3 region: CASLGLAVSNEQFF. CDR3 DNA sequence: TGCGCCAGCCTGGGGCTAGCGGTAAGCAATGAGCAGTTCTTC.

The rearrangement uses TRBV5-1 and TRBJ1-2, with 12 bases aligning to TRBD1. CDR1 and CDR2 (germline): SGHRS, YFSETQ. The CDR3 totals 17 residues. V trimming: 3 bases; J trimming: 0 bases; junction bases outside the gene matches: 6. This chain's CDR3 is CASSWGQGAHPNYGYTF. CDR3 coding DNA: TGCGCCAGCAGCTGGGGACAGGGGGCCCACCCTAACTATGGCTACACCTTC. The whole variable domain, filled in from reference TRBV5-1 and TRBJ1-2, reads KAGVTQTPRYLIKTRGQQVTLSCSPISGHRSVSWYQQTPGQGLQFLFEYFSETQRNKGNFPGRFSGRQFSNSRSEMNVSTLELGDSALYLCASSWGQGAHPNYGYTFGSGTRLTVV.

The V gene is TRBV9, the J gene TRBJ1-3; 8 bases are a match to TRBD1. Germline V gives CDR1 SGDLS, CDR2 YYNGEE. J gave up 3 bases and V 5 bases, and 4 bases lay outside the gene matches. The CDR3 has 14 residues. CDR3 coding DNA: TGTGCCAGCAGTAACACAGGGGGTGGAAACACCATATATTTT. It codes for CASSNTGGGNTIYF.

This chain links TRBV28 with TRBJ2-2; 9 bases are shared with TRBD1. This CDR3 region has 14 residues. Germline V gene sequence: CDR1 MDHEN, CDR2 SYDVKM. The CDR3 coding sequence is TGTTCTTCGTTGGGACAGGGTCGTACCGGGGAGCTGTTTTTT. Its translation is CSSLGQGRTGELFF.

This chain joins TRBV29-1 and TRBJ1-1, with D hard to call. V lost 4 bases and J 1 base, leaving 7 bases between the germline ends. The CDR3 loop spans 12 amino acids. The germline gives CDR1 SQVTM, CDR2 ANQGSEA. The CDR3 region has the DNA TGCAGCGTTGCTCAGTCGAACACTGAAGCTTTCTTT. Translated, it gives CSVAQSNTEAFF.

The V call is TRBV6-1, the J call TRBJ1-2; D not resolved. With 0 bases removed from V and 7 bases from J, the gap between germline ends came to 6 bases. The CDR3 totals 12 residues. From germline, CDR1 is MNHNS and CDR2 SASEGT. The chain's CDR3 is CASSEAGFGYTF. CDR3 nucleotide sequence: TGTGCCAGCAGTGAAGCAGGGTTTGGCTACACCTTC.

This rearrangement joins TRBV7-9 to TRBJ2-7; 8 positions match TRBD1. The CDR3 is made up of 14 amino acids. The J segment lost 4 bases and the V segment lost 4 bases, leaving 6 bases of the junction unmatched. Looked up from germline, CDR1 is SEHNR and CDR2 is FQNEAQ (reference sequence). CDR3 amino acids: CASSSGGRPYEQYF. CDR3 DNA: TGTGCCAGCAGCTCAGGGGGCCGACCATACGAGCAGTACTTC.

The chain joins TRBV6-1 to TRBJ2-3; D gene uncertain. This CDR3 spans 13 amino acids. V shed 5 bases and J shed 3 bases, with 9 bases lying between them. The germline CDR1 and CDR2 sequences are MNHNS and SASEGT. In DNA, the CDR3 is TGTGCCAGCAGTAGGCCGGAGACAGATACGCAGTATTTT. This translates into CASSRPETDTQYF.

About this clone: Distinct nucleotide sequences in the sample also encode this CDR3. The chain recombines TRBV30 with TRBJ1-4, with D perhaps matching TRBD1 (5 bases). The germline V gene has CDR1 GTSNPN and CDR2 SVGIG (reference sequence). V was shortened by 3 bases and J by 3 bases, with 8 bases between the two germline ends. The CDR3 sequence is 13 residues long. The CDR3 region is CAWSGGSNEKLFF. DNA for the CDR3: TGTGCCTGGAGCGGGGGGTCTAATGAAAAACTGTTTTTT.

Note on this clone: The sample has other DNA sequences that encode this CDR3 too. This sequence joins TRBV5-1 and TRBJ2-3, with D hard to call. The V end was cut by 4 bases, the J end by 2 bases, with 5 bases between. This CDR3 comprises 12 residues. Germline-derived CDR1 and CDR2 are SGHRS and YFSETQ. CDR3 in DNA: TGCGCCAGCAGCGGGAACACAGATACGCAGTATTTT. This sequence encodes CASSGNTDTQYF.

V and J are TRBV2 and TRBJ2-1; D is unresolved. Trimming removed 3 bases from V and 4 bases from J, with 10 bases in between. The germline CDR1 and CDR2 sequences are SNHLY and FYNNEI. The CDR3 has 14 amino acids. The CDR3: CASSDGRRYNEQFF. CDR3 bases: TGTGCCAGCAGTGATGGGCGGAGATACAATGAGCAGTTCTTC.

The J gene is TRBJ2-5, the V gene TRBV18; a weak D match, TRBD1 (6 bases). The V and J ends lost 5 bases and 5 bases respectively, with 18 bases between them. Germline V CDR1 and CDR2: KGHSH, LQKENI. This CDR3 contains 15 residues. This chain's CDR3 is CASSTSSGQWETQYF. The CDR3 DNA is TGTGCCAGCTCAACAAGCAGCGGACAGTGGGAGACCCAGTACTTC.

The CDR3 is CASKRRTDSLGVNTEAFF. CDR3 DNA sequence: TGTGCCAGTAAACGCCGGACCGACTCCCTAGGGGTTAACACTGAAGCTTTCTTT. V gene TRBV19 combines with J gene TRBJ1-1, with D tentatively TRBD1 (5 bases). The CDR3 runs to 18 residues. Trimming shortened V by 7 bases and J by 2 bases, and 26 bases separated the two germline ends. The germline CDR1 and CDR2 sequences are LNHDA and SQIVND (reference sequence).

The chain uses TRBV4-1 and TRBJ2-2, with 7 bases matching TRBD1. CDR1 and CDR2 (germline): MGHRA, YSYEKL. The CDR3 totals 14 residues. V was clipped by 4 bases and J by 6 bases; unmatched bases: 5. The CDR3 region is CASSPRQGPGELFF. For the CDR3, the DNA is TGCGCCAGCAGCCCGCGACAGGGTCCCGGGGAGCTGTTTTTT.

This chain connects TRBV7-9 to TRBJ2-3; 10 positions agree with TRBD2. Germline CDR1 SEHNR, CDR2 FQNEAQ (reference sequence). The V and J ends lost 8 bases and 4 bases, in that order; junction bases with no gene match: 12. This CDR3 has 16 amino acids. CDR3 amino acids: CASALRTSGGADTQYF. The CDR3 nucleotides read TGTGCCAGCGCCCTCCGGACTAGCGGTGGAGCAGATACGCAGTATTTT.

Turning to this clone: This sample also contains other DNA sequences that code for the same CDR3. This sequence joins TRBV19 and TRBJ1-5; D perhaps matches TRBD1 (5 bases). V lost 5 bases and J lost 6, with 11 bases in between. Per germline, CDR1 LNHDA and CDR2 SQIVND (reference sequence). The CDR3 has 13 residues. CDR3 sequence reads: CASSGGEGQPQHF. Here the CDR3 DNA reads TGTGCCAGTAGTGGGGGAGAAGGTCAGCCCCAGCATTTT. Supplemented by reference TRBV19 and TRBJ1-5, the full variable domain reads DGGITQSPKYLFRKEGQNVTLSCEQNLNHDAMYWYRQDPGQGLRLIYYSQIVNDFQKGDIAEGYSVSREKKESFPLTVTSAQKNPTAFYLCASSGGEGQPQHFGDGTRLSIL.

The gene calls are TRBV2 and TRBJ1-1; perhaps TRBD1 as D (5 bases). Trimming removed 6 bases at V and 8 bases at J, with 16 bases between. The CDR3 runs to 13 residues. Germline CDR1 reads SNHLY; CDR2 reads FYNNEI. The CDR3 reads CASRNTGTLEAFF. The DNA for the CDR3 is TGTGCCAGCAGAAACACCGGGACCCTCGAAGCTTTCTTT.

The genes are TRBV6-6 and TRBJ1-2; 8 bases fit TRBD1. Losses at the gene ends were 11 bases for V and 8 bases for J; bases not matched to a gene: 10. The CDR3 has 12 amino acids. Per the germline V gene, CDR1 is MNHNY and CDR2 is SVGAGI (reference sequence). The CDR3 DNA sequence: TGTGCCGGGGAGGACAGGGTACGGGGCTACACCTTC. This codes for CAGEDRVRGYTF.